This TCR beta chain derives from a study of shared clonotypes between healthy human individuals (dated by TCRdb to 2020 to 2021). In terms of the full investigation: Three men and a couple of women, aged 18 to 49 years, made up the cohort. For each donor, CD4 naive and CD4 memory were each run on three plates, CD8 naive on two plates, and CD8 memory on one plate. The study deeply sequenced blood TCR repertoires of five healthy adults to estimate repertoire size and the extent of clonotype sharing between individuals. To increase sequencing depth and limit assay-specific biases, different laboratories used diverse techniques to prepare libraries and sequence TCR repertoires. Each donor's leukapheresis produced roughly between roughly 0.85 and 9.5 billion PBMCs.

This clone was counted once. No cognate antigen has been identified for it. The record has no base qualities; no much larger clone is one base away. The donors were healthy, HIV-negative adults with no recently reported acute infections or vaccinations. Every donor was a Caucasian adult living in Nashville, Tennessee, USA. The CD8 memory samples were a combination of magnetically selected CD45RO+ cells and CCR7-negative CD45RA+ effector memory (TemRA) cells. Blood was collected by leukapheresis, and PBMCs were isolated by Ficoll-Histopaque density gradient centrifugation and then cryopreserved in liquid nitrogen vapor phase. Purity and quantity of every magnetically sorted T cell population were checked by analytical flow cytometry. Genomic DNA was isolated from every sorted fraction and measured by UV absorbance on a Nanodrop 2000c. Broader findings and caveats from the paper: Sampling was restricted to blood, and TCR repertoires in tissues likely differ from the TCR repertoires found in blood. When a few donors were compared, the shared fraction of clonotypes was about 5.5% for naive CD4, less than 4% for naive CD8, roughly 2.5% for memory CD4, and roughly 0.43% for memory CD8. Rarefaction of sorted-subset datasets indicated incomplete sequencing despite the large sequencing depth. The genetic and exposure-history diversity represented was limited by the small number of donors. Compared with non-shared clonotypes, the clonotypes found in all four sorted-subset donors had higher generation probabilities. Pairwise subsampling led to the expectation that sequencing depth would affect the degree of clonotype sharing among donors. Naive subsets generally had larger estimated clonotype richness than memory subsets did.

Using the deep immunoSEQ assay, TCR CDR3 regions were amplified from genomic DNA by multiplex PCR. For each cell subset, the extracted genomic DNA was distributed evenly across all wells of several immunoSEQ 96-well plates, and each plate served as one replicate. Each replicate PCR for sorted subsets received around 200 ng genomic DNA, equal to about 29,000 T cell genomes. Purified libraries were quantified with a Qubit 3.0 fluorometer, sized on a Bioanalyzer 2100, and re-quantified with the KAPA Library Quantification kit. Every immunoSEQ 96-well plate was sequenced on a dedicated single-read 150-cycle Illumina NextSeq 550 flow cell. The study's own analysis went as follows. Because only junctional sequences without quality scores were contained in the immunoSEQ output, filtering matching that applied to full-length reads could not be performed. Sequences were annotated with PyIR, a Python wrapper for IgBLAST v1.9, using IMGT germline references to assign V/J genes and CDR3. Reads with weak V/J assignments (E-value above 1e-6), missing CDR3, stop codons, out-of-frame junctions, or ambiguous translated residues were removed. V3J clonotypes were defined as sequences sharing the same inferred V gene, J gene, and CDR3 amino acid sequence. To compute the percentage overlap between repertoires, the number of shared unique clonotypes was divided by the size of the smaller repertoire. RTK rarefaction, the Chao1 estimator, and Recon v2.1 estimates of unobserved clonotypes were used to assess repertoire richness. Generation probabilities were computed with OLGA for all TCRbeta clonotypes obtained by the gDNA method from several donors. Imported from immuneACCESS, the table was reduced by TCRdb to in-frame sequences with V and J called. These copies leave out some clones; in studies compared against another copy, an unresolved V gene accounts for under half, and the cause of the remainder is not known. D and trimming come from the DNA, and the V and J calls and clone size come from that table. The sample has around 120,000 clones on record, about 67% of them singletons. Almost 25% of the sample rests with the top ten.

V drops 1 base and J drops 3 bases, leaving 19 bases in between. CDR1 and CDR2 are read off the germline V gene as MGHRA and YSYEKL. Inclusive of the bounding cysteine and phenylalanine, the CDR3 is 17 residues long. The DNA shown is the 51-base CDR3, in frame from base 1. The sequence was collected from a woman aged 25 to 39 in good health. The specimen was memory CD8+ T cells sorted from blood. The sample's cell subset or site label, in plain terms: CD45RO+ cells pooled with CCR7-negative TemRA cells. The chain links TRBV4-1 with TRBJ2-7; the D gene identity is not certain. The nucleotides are TGCGCCAGCAGCCAAGTCGTTCTGGGTAGTGGGATCTACGAGCAGTACTTC. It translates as CASSQVVLGSGIYEQYF.